This TCR beta chain was identified in a study of blood T cell repertoires in COVID-19. Study-wide context: Acute-phase and convalescent COVID-19 samples originated in the United States, Italy and Spain.

As handled by the study authors: Counts of nucleated cells, estimated from reference gene primer amplification, were obtained. Measured with immunoSEQ multiplex PCR; TCRdb has only the in-frame clones, and not every one. V, J and clone size derive from that table, while D and trimming were established from the DNA sequence. The sample carries about 290,000 clones, about 90% recorded once. This CDR3 has 14 amino acids. Germline loops: CDR1 SGHRS, CDR2 YFSETQ. V lost 6 bases to trimming and J lost 3 bases; unmatched junction nucleotides: 8. A Seattle source enrolled patients during active infection and followed them longitudinally.

Sequencing used peripheral blood. This chain joins TRBV5-1 and TRBJ2-7; TRBD2 matches at 8 bases. The sequence was collected from a woman younger than 45 with COVID-19, enrolled during active disease. CDR3 bases: TGCGCCAGCACCATCTTAGCGGGGCACTACGAGCAGTACTTC. It is translated as CASTILAGHYEQYF.